The 28 T cell receptor beta chains in this list originate from one sample, sequenced in a study of regulatory T cells in long-lasting Graves disease. Both iRepertoire HTBI primers and Arm-PCR of CDR3 regions were used to build the TCR beta libraries. TCRdb analysed the multiplex PCR reads with MiXCR anew, one entry per CDR3 protein. The top ten hold roughly 9.3% of the sample, which has more than 450,000 distinct CDR3 sequences, approximately 12% seen once. Noted time point: newly diagnosed GD, antithyroid drugs for less than 3 months. Isolated PBMC RNA provided the starting material for the TCR library. These sequences were also reported in another study, on T cells in Graves' hyperthyroidism and ophthalmopathy.

The sequencing here drew on peripheral blood mononuclear cells (PBMCs), taken at new diagnosis, from a patient treated with antithyroid drugs. These receptors all stem from a woman in her thirties with Graves disease.

At least ten counts were recorded for this clonotype. The chain has TRBV20-1 and TRBJ1-3, with D unclear. Germline assignment: CDR1 DFQATT and CDR2 SNEGSKA (reference sequence). CDR3 size: 15 residues. The ends were cut back, 1 base at V and 2 bases at J, with 12 bases in the middle. The CDR3: CSARGLGPTGNTIYF. The DNA of the CDR3 is TGCAGTGCTAGAGGGTTAGGCCCTACTGGAAACACCATATATTTT.

This clonotype was counted ten times or more. V usage is TRBV6-1 and J usage is TRBJ2-3; a possible D gene is TRBD2 (5 bases). CDR1 is MNHNS, CDR2 SASEGT, per germline. This CDR3 is 16 amino acids long. V lost 0 bases, J lost 0 bases, and 10 bases lay in between. The CDR3 DNA sequence: TGTGCCAGCAGTGAAGCTCGACTAACCAGCACAGATACGCAGTATTTT. Protein sequence: CASSEARLTSTDTQYF.

A few counts support this clonotype. The chain has TRBV27 and TRBJ2-5; 16 positions agree with TRBD2. Germline lookup yields CDR1 MNHEY and CDR2 SMNVEV (reference sequence). The trim removed 6 bases at V and 6 bases at J, leaving 7 bases unmatched. CDR3 length: 16 amino acids. CDR3 sequence: CASRGLAGGPRKTQYF. The CDR3 DNA reads as TGTGCCAGCAGGGGACTAGCGGGAGGGCCTAGGAAGACCCAGTACTTC.

This clonotype was seen at least ten times. The chain combines TRBV18 with TRBJ1-2; 8 nucleotides line up with TRBD1. CDR1 KGHSH and CDR2 LQKENI come from the germline V gene. Losses at the gene ends were 5 bases for V and 12 bases for J; bases not matched to a gene: 17. This CDR3 is 15 amino acids long. For the CDR3, the DNA is TGTGCCAGCTCAACCGTGCCGGGACAGGAAACCGTGGACACCTTC. It specifies CASSTVPGQETVDTF.

This clonotype was detected ten times or more. The V call is TRBV27, the J call TRBJ2-7, with 8 bases aligning to TRBD1. The junction had 15 bases not matched to a gene; V was cut back by 5 bases and J by 3 bases. The CDR3 has 17 amino acids. Germline V gene lookup returns CDR1 MNHEY and CDR2 SMNVEV (reference sequence). The CDR3 nucleotides read TGTGCCAGCAGTATCCCGGGTCCGACAGGGGCCGGCTACGAGCAGTACTTC. The encoded protein is CASSIPGPTGAGYEQYF.

The V call is TRBV9, the J call TRBJ1-2, with 8 bases fitting TRBD1. The CDR3 is 16 amino acids. CDR1 and CDR2 (germline): SGDLS, YYNGEE. The J segment lost 4 bases and the V segment lost 3 bases, leaving 11 bases of the junction unmatched. CDR3 in amino acids: CASSELTGAQIYGYTF. CDR3 bases: TGTGCCAGCAGCGAATTGACAGGGGCGCAGATCTATGGCTACACCTTC. Full variable domain (rest looked up from reference TRBV9 and TRBJ1-2): DSGVTQTPKHLITATGQRVTLRCSPRSGDLSVYWYQQSLDQGLQFLIQYYNGEERAKGNILERFSAQQFPDLHSELNLSSLELGDSALYFCASSELTGAQIYGYTFGSGTRLTVV.

This clonotype was detected only once. This chain links TRBV30 with TRBJ2-1; no reliable D call. Germline values: CDR1 GTSNPN, CDR2 SVGIG (reference sequence). Trimming left V 2 bases short and J 7 bases short, with 6 bases between. CDR3 length: 11 amino acids. This CDR3 is CAWSPLNEQFF. As DNA, the CDR3 is TGTGCCTGGAGTCCACTGAATGAGCAGTTCTTC.

This chain joins TRBV7-8 and TRBJ1-1; D may be TRBD1 (6 bases). Per germline, CDR1 SGHVS and CDR2 FQNEAQ. V dropped 0 bases and J dropped 0 bases, with 8 bases sitting between them. The CDR3 runs to 15 residues. CDR3 region: CASSLARQVNTEAFF. The DNA of the CDR3 is TGTGCCAGCAGCTTAGCGCGACAGGTGAACACTGAAGCTTTCTTT.

This clonotype has ten or more counts. The V call is TRBV20-1, the J call TRBJ1-2; the match to TRBD1 covers 8 bases. The CDR3 is 14 amino acids. From germline, CDR1 is DFQATT and CDR2 SNEGSKA (reference sequence). Trimming removed 4 bases from V and 9 bases from J; junction bases left unmatched: 13. For the CDR3, the DNA is TGCAGTGCTAAACGCACCGGGACAGGTCGAAGCTACACCTTC. As protein: CSAKRTGTGRSYTF.

This clonotype was observed a single time. One end of the junction varies from germline; a read error may be responsible. This chain links TRBV18 with TRBJ2-2, with D perhaps being TRBD1 or TRBD2 (5 bases each). Germline V gene lookup returns CDR1 KGHSH and CDR2 LQKENI. This CDR3 spans 15 amino acids. CDR3: CATKIQDPNTGEPFF. The CDR3 nucleotides read TGTGCCACGAAAATACAGGATCCGAACACCGGGGAGCCGTTTTTT.

J is TRBJ2-5 and V is TRBV20-1; 11 nucleotides align to TRBD2. V lost 5 bases to trimming and J lost 4 bases; unmatched junction nucleotides: 3. The CDR3 length is 13 residues. CDR1 and CDR2 (germline): DFQATT, SNEGSKA (reference sequence). The CDR3 reads CSAPLAGGETQYF. For the CDR3, the DNA is TGCAGTGCTCCCCTAGCGGGAGGAGAGACCCAGTACTTC.

Many counts were recorded for this clonotype. The DNA of the CDR3 is TGTGCCAGCAGTGAAGCTCAGCTAGCGGGAGAAGGTGAGCAGTACTTC. This codes for CASSEAQLAGEGEQYF. The chain couples TRBV2 to TRBJ2-7; 10 bases match TRBD2. V was pared by 0 bases and J by 7 bases, with 9 bases of the junction left unmatched. The CDR3 sequence is 16 residues long. CDR1 is SNHLY, CDR2 FYNNEI, per germline.

This clonotype was seen at least ten times. The chain links TRBV20-1 to TRBJ1-2; the D is unclear. The germline V gene encodes CDR1 DFQATT and CDR2 SNEGSKA (reference sequence). The CDR3 sequence is 14 residues long. Trimming took 0 bases from V and 7 from J, leaving 15 bases between them. The CDR3 reads CSARDRAGWGGYTF. CDR3 nucleotides: TGCAGTGCTAGAGATCGGGCAGGATGGGGTGGCTACACCTTC.

Ten or more counts support this clonotype. This chain connects TRBV5-5 to TRBJ1-3; 8 nucleotides align to TRBD1. The germline gives CDR1 SGHKS, CDR2 YYEKEE (reference sequence). CDR3 length: 16 amino acids. Germline trimming cut 0 bases from V and 4 bases from J; bases unmatched to any gene: 6. CDR3 DNA sequence: TGTGCCAGCAGCTTGGACCAGGGGGCGAGAGGAAACACCATATATTTT. As protein: CASSLDQGARGNTIYF.

This clonotype was seen only a few times. The V and J genes are TRBV29-1 and TRBJ2-4; D may correspond to TRBD1 or TRBD2 (7 bases each). Germline V gene data show CDR1 as SQVTM and CDR2 as ANQGSEA. The CDR3 totals 15 residues. V was clipped by 6 bases and J by 5 bases, with 20 bases between them. The CDR3 loop reads CSVLTWGGQQNIQYF. The CDR3 bases are TGCAGCGTGCTAACCTGGGGGGGACAGCAAAACATTCAGTACTTC.

The sample holds many counts of this clonotype. The rearrangement joins TRBV7-9 to TRBJ2-7; D unclear. CDR3 length equals 14 residues. Germline lookup yields CDR1 SEHNR and CDR2 FQNEAQ (reference sequence). V was pared by 1 base and J by 3 bases, with 10 bases between. CDR3 region: CASSLVGPSYEQYF. The CDR3 region has the DNA TGTGCCAGCAGCTTAGTTGGACCCAGCTACGAGCAGTACTTC.

This clonotype was found a few times. The chain links TRBV9 to TRBJ1-2; D is unclear. Germline V CDR1 and CDR2: SGDLS, YYNGEE. Trimming cost V 0 bases and J 3 bases, with 9 bases left between them. This CDR3 spans 14 amino acids. CDR3 in DNA: TGTGCCAGCAGCGTAGGGGCTCCGGACTATGGCTACACCTTC. Amino acid sequence: CASSVGAPDYGYTF.

This clonotype was picked up many times. This chain connects TRBV3-1 to TRBJ2-1, with 8 bases that match TRBD1. CDR1 and CDR2 from the germline V gene are LGHDT and YNNKEL (reference sequence). The CDR3 sequence is 15 residues long. The junction had 6 bases not matched to a gene; V was cut back by 4 bases and J by 4 bases. CDR3 protein: CASSRTGGHYNEQFF. The CDR3 coding sequence is TGTGCCAGCAGCCGAACAGGGGGGCATTACAATGAGCAGTTCTTC.

This clonotype occurred many times. This rearrangement joins TRBV7-8 to TRBJ2-5; TRBD2 aligns across 7 bases. V was pared by 3 bases and J by 3 bases, with 7 bases of the junction left unmatched. The germline V gene has CDR1 SGHVS and CDR2 FQNEAQ. The CDR3 is made up of 15 amino acids. The CDR3 loop is CASSFLGAGEETQYF. CDR3 in DNA: TGTGCCAGCAGCTTCTTGGGCGCGGGAGAAGAGACCCAGTACTTC.

This clonotype was counted many times. The rearrangement joins TRBV7-9 to TRBJ2-7; TRBD2 matches at 7 bases. V lost 7 bases and J lost 6; bases outside the gene matches: 6. CDR1 SEHNR and CDR2 FQNEAQ come from the germline V gene (reference sequence). This CDR3 has 12 amino acids. CDR3 sequence reads: CASTWGGSEQYF. In DNA, the CDR3 is TGTGCCAGCACTTGGGGGGGTTCCGAGCAGTACTTC.

The chain employs TRBV7-6 and TRBJ2-1, with 9 bases matching TRBD2. This CDR3 comprises 14 residues. The V and J ends lost 5 bases and 7 bases, in that order; junction bases with no gene match: 6. CDR1 and CDR2 from the germline V gene are SGHVS and FNYEAQ. This chain's CDR3 is CASSRPGLANEQFF. In nucleotides, the CDR3 is TGTGCCAGCAGCCGGCCGGGACTAGCAAATGAGCAGTTCTTC.

The chain joins TRBV6-1 to TRBJ1-2, with 9 bases lining up with TRBD1. This CDR3 comprises 14 residues. Germline V CDR1 and CDR2: MNHNS, SASEGT. Trimming at V came to 6 bases and at J to 2 bases, leaving 4 bases not matched to a gene. The CDR3: CASRGDRANYGYTF. The CDR3 nucleotides read TGTGCCAGCAGAGGGGACAGGGCAAACTATGGCTACACCTTC.

This clonotype was counted between two and nine times. The conserved phenylalanine or tryptophan normally closing the CDR3 is absent here, so this likely arose from a read error. The gene calls are TRBV7-3 and TRBJ2-2; D is possibly TRBD1 (5 bases). In germline, CDR1 is SGHTA, CDR2 FQGTGA. The CDR3 covers 16 residues. Trimming removed 1 base from V and 3 bases from J, with 12 bases in between. CDR3 bases: TGTGCCAGCAGCTTAAGTCTTTCAGGGTACACCGGGGAGCTGTTTCTT. Amino acid sequence: CASSLSLSGYTGELFL.

This clonotype showed up many times. The DNA for the CDR3 is TGTGCCAGCAGCCAATATACTAGCGGGAGCCCCGGGGAGCTGTTTTTT. Translating it yields CASSQYTSGSPGELFF. The chain uses TRBV3-1 and TRBJ2-2; 11 bases map to TRBD2. This CDR3 has 16 amino acids. Per the germline V gene, CDR1 is LGHDT and CDR2 is YNNKEL (reference sequence). Losses at the gene ends were 2 bases for V and 6 bases for J; bases not matched to a gene: 5.

Only a few counts were recorded for this clonotype. The chain recombines TRBV11-3 with TRBJ1-1; D might be TRBD1 (5 bases). Trimming stripped 4 bases from V and 4 bases from J, with 16 bases between. This CDR3 contains 15 residues. Germline loops: CDR1 SGHNT, CDR2 YENEEA. The CDR3 region is CASSSSRAFSTEAFF. For the CDR3, the DNA is TGTGCCAGCAGCTCCAGCAGGGCCTTTAGCACTGAAGCTTTCTTT.

This clonotype has just a few counts. V is TRBV18 and J is TRBJ2-4; possible D gene TRBD1, 5 bases. Looked up from germline, CDR1 is KGHSH and CDR2 is LQKENI. The V end lost 6 bases, the J end lost 6 bases, and 18 bases lay between the germline ends. The CDR3 sequence is 15 residues long. This chain's CDR3 is CASSSRWTPGNIQYF. DNA for the CDR3: TGTGCCAGCTCCTCCCGGTGGACACCGGGAAACATTCAGTACTTC.

This clonotype was observed many times. The CDR3 reads CASSTSLNQPQHF. The CDR3 DNA sequence: TGTGCCAGCAGTACAAGCCTCAATCAGCCCCAGCATTTT. J is TRBJ1-5 and V is TRBV28; D call uncertain. Per the germline V gene, CDR1 is MDHEN and CDR2 is SYDVKM. This CDR3 comprises 13 residues. V was pared by 5 bases and J by 3 bases, with 8 bases between. Full variable domain (outside the CDR3, taken from reference TRBV28 and TRBJ1-5): DVKVTQSSRYLVKRTGEKVFLECVQDMDHENMFWYRQDPGLGLRLIYFSYDVKMKEKGDIPEGYSVSREKKERFSLILESASTNQTSMYLCASSTSLNQPQHFGDGTRLSIL.

In its sample, this clonotype was seen many times. The chain combines TRBV30 with TRBJ1-2; a weak D match, TRBD1 (5 bases). The germline V gene has CDR1 GTSNPN and CDR2 SVGIG (reference sequence). CDR3 length: 12 residues. V was pared by 3 bases and J by 3 bases, with 8 bases between. The CDR3 loop reads CAWSWGYYGYTF. CDR3 nucleotides: TGTGCCTGGAGCTGGGGGTACTATGGCTACACCTTC.